This record covers a single T cell receptor (beta chain). Its matching antigen is unknown. Losses at the gene ends were 1 base for V and 4 bases for J; bases not matched to a gene: 3. The CDR3 length is 16 residues. The germline V gene has CDR1 LGHNA and CDR2 YSLEER. Naive CD8 isolation took CD45RO-negative cells positively selected for CCR7 and excluded terminally differentiated effector memory CD45RA+ cells. The table came from immunoSEQ multiplex PCR; TCRdb's copy has only in-frame clones and leaves some out. The sample lists some 2.1 million clones; just over 90% were seen once. This entry is derived from a study of shared clonotypes between healthy human individuals. At the level of the study: Three plates were used per donor for CD4 naive, three for CD4 memory, two for CD8 naive and one for CD8 memory. Study-level findings and limits: Shared clonotypes: about 5.3% naive CD4, about 4% naive CD8, around 2.2% memory CD4, 0.4% to 0.5% memory CD8.

The origin of this receptor is a man aged 18 to 30 in good health. Some clones in this sample may be carry-over from other donors' samples. Specimen: naive CD8+ T cells from PBMCs. J is TRBJ2-3 and V is TRBV4-3, with 12 bases fitting TRBD2. CDR3: CASSQVPSGRADTQYF. CDR3 in DNA: TGCGCCAGCAGCCAAGTTCCTAGCGGGAGGGCAGATACGCAGTATTTT.